This TCR beta chain was found in a study of OX40 agonist ivuxolimab in advanced cancers. In terms of the full investigation: Ivuxolimab was an agonistic, fully human IgG2 monoclonal antibody directed against OX40 (CD134), a costimulatory receptor. The paper covers the monotherapy dose-escalation part of the phase I ivuxolimab trial, which included N ≈ 50 patients. Intravenous ivuxolimab was administered to patients every 2 weeks at six dose levels: 0.01, 0.1, 0.3, 1.5, 3 and 10 mg/kg. Of the roughly 53 patients in dose escalation, around 19 had hepatocellular carcinoma, around 15 had melanoma, 9 had renal cell carcinoma and 9 had head and neck cancer. Peripheral TCRbeta sequencing was intended to test whether TCR sequence diversity was altered and clonal T-cell expansion was caused by ivuxolimab. Partial responses occurred in three dose-escalation patients, of whom one had hepatocellular carcinoma and two had cutaneous melanoma. Patients were allowed to have had prior anti-PD-1, anti-PD-L1 or anti-CTLA-4 therapy, and approximately 40% of the dose-escalation patients had previously received checkpoint inhibitors. In the dose-escalation cohort, approximately 80% of patients were male, and the mean age was 60 years with a range of roughly 20 to 80.

Patients with autoimmune disease history or receiving systemic immunosuppression were excluded from the trial. Peripheral blood for TCR sequencing was collected from all dose cohorts at baseline, on cycle 4 day 1, and on cycle 7 day 1. The samples were taken from a phase I, first-in-human, multicenter, open-label dose-escalation trial of ivuxolimab. Adults with locally advanced or metastatic melanoma, renal cell carcinoma, hepatocellular carcinoma or head and neck squamous cell carcinoma were enrolled in the trial. CD4+ and CD8+ T cells were sorted separately from peripheral blood before TCR sequencing. Overall study outcomes, separate from this receptor: At doses of 0.1 to 3.0 mg/kg, clonal expansion of both CD4+ and CD8+ blood T cells was observed from baseline to week 6. Antigen specificity was not determined for the clonally expanded peripheral T cells. After ivuxolimab, more expanded clones were found on average in CD8+ T cells than in CD4+ T cells. In the 0.1-3.0 mg/kg groups, partial responders had among the lowest normalized peripheral clonal expansion, particularly in CD8+ T cells. Low levels of normalized T-cell clonal expansion were also seen in some nonresponding patients.

Turning to this clone: The antigen it binds to is not known. Base-call qualities are not available, and no considerably larger clone is one nucleotide away.

Including the terminal cysteine and phenylalanine, the CDR3 comprises 14 residues. This entry keeps only the CDR3 DNA: 42 bases, framed from base 1. V is cut by 4 bases and J by 6 bases, and the space between the germline ends is 16 bases. The germline V gene provides CDR1 LGHNA and CDR2 YSLEER. For sequencing of the TCRbeta CDR3 region, genomic DNA was extracted from the sorted cells. The immunoSEQ Assay was used to sequence the TCRbeta CDR3 regions. TCRdb obtained this table from immuneACCESS and retained in-frame rearrangements with V and J assigned. These tables miss some clones; where compared with another copy, unresolved V genes account for less than half of the shortfall, and the remainder is unexplained. Present in this sample are 100,000 to 150,000 clones, around 90% of which were seen just once. More than 0.7% of the sample is held by the ten biggest clonotypes.

The chain is encoded by TRBV4-3 joined to TRBJ2-7; the D gene is possibly TRBD1 or TRBD2, with 5 bases matching each. The source was CD4+ or CD8+ T cells sorted from blood, collected in a trial of the OX40 agonist ivuxolimab. The receptor was isolated from an adult with an advanced solid tumor such as melanoma, head and neck, liver or kidney cancer. The CDR3 region reads CASSPVWGYSEQYF. The DNA sequence is as follows: TGCGCCAGCAGCCCGGTTTGGGGGTATTCCGAGCAGTACTTC.